Listed below are T cell receptor beta chains from one sample, sequenced in a study of T cell repertoires in cytomegalovirus infection. One entry per CDR3 protein, called by TCRdb with MiXCR from the reads. This sample has under 40,000 distinct CDR3 sequences, with approximately 52% found just once. Their recognized antigens are unknown. The sample here was CD8+ T cells from cultured PBMCs, taken from culture after CMV antigen stimulation. The source is a human donor in good health (CMV status not recorded). Some clones in this sample may be carry-over from other donors' samples. Both conserved end residues are part of each CDR3. Fields, in order: D gene, J gene, clone size, V gene, CDR3 protein, CDR3 DNA. A D gene is named only where the DNA matches it firmly. A clone size is listed for some rows: how often the clone was seen (once, few, many), or a class if it is expanded.

TRBD1 TRBJ2-7 - TRBV7-8 CASRVRDRGYEQYF TGTGCCAGCAGGGTGCGGGACAGGGGGTACGAGCAGTACTTC
- TRBJ2-7 - TRBV7-9 CASRDSMMNEQYF TGTGCCAGCAGGGACAGCATGATGAACGAGCAGTACTTC
- TRBJ1-2 - TRBV6-2/TRBV6-3 CASSYPGQISSAYGYTF TGTGCCAGCAGTTACCCGGGACAAATTTCCTCAGCATATGGCTACACCTTC
- TRBJ1-6 few TRBV6-5 CATGQGIFNSPLHF TGTGCCACGGGGCAGGGGATCTTTAATTCACCCCTCCACTTT
- TRBJ2-7 many TRBV4-1 CASSRQFYYEQYF TGCGCCAGCAGCCGACAGTTCTATTACGAGCAGTACTTC
- TRBJ2-7 once TRBV7-2 CASSPSPGPYEQYF TGTGCCAGCAGCCCCTCCCCCGGTCCCTACGAGCAGTACTTC
TRBD2 TRBJ2-7 many TRBV5-1 CASSPGSGGYEQYF TGCGCCAGCAGCCCAGGAAGCGGGGGGTACGAGCAGTACTTC
TRBD2 TRBJ2-7 - TRBV7-6 CASSPDRDYHEQYF TGTGCCAGCAGCCCGGACCGGGACTACCACGAGCAGTACTTC
TRBD2 TRBJ2-1 - TRBV6-1 CASSNSGRAAGEQFF TGTGCCAGCAGTAACAGCGGGAGGGCCGCGGGTGAGCAGTTCTTC
- TRBJ1-1 few TRBV27 CASSPRQGNPEAFF TGTGCCAGCAGTCCCCGGCAGGGGAACCCTGAAGCTTTCTTT
- TRBJ1-5 - TRBV19 CASSIQGRNQPQHF TGTGCCAGTAGTATTCAGGGGCGCAATCAGCCCCAGCATTTT
- TRBJ2-1 few TRBV11-2 CASSLDRDLWGEQFF TGTGCCAGCAGCCTAGATAGGGATCTCTGGGGTGAGCAGTTCTTC
- TRBJ1-1 - TRBV15 CATSRDWRGTNTEAFF TGTGCCACCAGCAGAGATTGGAGGGGCACGAACACTGAAGCTTTCTTT
- TRBJ2-7 - TRBV7-2 CASSRDRLSYEQYF TGTGCCAGCAGTCGTGACAGGCTCTCCTACGAGCAGTACTTC
TRBD1 TRBJ1-1 - TRBV11-1 CASSAENRDRGMNTEAFF TGTGCCAGCAGCGCGGAGAACCGGGACAGGGGGATGAACACTGAAGCTTTCTTT
- TRBJ2-1 few TRBV28 CASRDRRSYNEQFF TGTGCCAGCAGGGACAGACGCTCCTACAATGAGCAGTTCTTC
TRBD1 TRBJ1-6 - TRBV11-1 CASSPGGKSPLHF TGTGCCAGCAGCCCAGGGGGGAAGTCACCCCTCCACTTT
- TRBJ1-3 - TRBV27 CASRGRAGNTIYF TGTGCCAGCAGGGGCAGGGCTGGAAACACCATATATTTT
TRBD1 TRBJ2-1 many TRBV7-6 CASSSDRVYNEQFF TGTGCCAGCAGCTCGGACAGGGTTTACAATGAGCAGTTCTTC
- TRBJ2-3 many TRBV4-1 CASSQVLSTDTQYF TGCGCCAGCAGCCAAGTCCTCAGCACAGATACGCAGTATTTT
TRBD2 TRBJ2-1 - TRBV29-1 CSLLALAGGLSEQFF TGCAGCCTCCTGGCCTTAGCGGGAGGGCTTAGTGAGCAGTTCTTC
- TRBJ2-1 - TRBV12-5 CASGQNYNEQFF TGTGCTAGTGGTCAGAATTACAATGAGCAGTTCTTC